These T cell receptor beta chains were read from a single sample in a study of blood T cell repertoires in COVID-19. Clones were read by immunoSEQ multiplex PCR, and TCRdb kept only the in-frame ones, dropping some. The data contain around 120,000 clones, over 80% of them singletons. Source material: peripheral blood. The receptors derive from a man aged 70-80 years with acute or convalescent COVID-19. The CDR3 runs from the conserved cysteine through the conserved F or W. D genes are given only for firm matches. The size field is filled for only some rows; it gives once, few, many or a size class.

j_gene: TRBJ2-1
d_gene: .
len: 12
abundance: .
v_gene: TRBV3-1/TRBV3-2
CDR3nt: TGTGCCAGCAGCCTCTGGGGGGGCCCTTCGTTCTTC
CDR3aa: CASSLWGGPSFF

j_gene: TRBJ1-1
d_gene: .
len: 15
abundance: .
v_gene: TRBV6-6
CDR3nt: TGTGCCAGCAGTTACTCCCCACGACAGAACACTGAAGCTTTCTTT
CDR3aa: CASSYSPRQNTEAFF

j_gene: TRBJ2-3
d_gene: TRBD2
len: 19
abundance: .
v_gene: TRBV2
CDR3nt: TGTGCCAGCAGTGACAGGCCTTGGACTAGCGGGGGGCGCAGCGATACGCAGTATTTT
CDR3aa: CASSDRPWTSGGRSDTQYF

j_gene: TRBJ1-2
d_gene: .
len: 14
abundance: .
v_gene: TRBV28
CDR3nt: TGTGCCAGCAGTTTGCCGCGGGGCCCGGATGGCTACACCTTC
CDR3aa: CASSLPRGPDGYTF

j_gene: TRBJ1-1
d_gene: TRBD1
len: 16
abundance: few
v_gene: TRBV19
CDR3nt: TGTGCCAGTAGTATATCTGTCGACAGGGCGAACACTGAAGCTTTCTTT
CDR3aa: CASSISVDRANTEAFF

j_gene: TRBJ1-1
d_gene: .
len: 14
abundance: .
v_gene: TRBV28
CDR3nt: TGTGCCAGCAGTGGCGGGGGGAGGAACACTGAAGCTTTCTTT
CDR3aa: CASSGGGRNTEAFF

j_gene: TRBJ1-2
d_gene: .
len: 12
abundance: .
v_gene: TRBV25-1
CDR3nt: TGTGCCAGCAGTGAATACCGGGATGGCTACACCTTC
CDR3aa: CASSEYRDGYTF

j_gene: TRBJ1-2
d_gene: .
len: 14
abundance: .
v_gene: TRBV6-5
CDR3nt: TGTGCCAGCACCGACATGAGGGGGACGTTTGGCTACACCTTC
CDR3aa: CASTDMRGTFGYTF

j_gene: TRBJ1-5
d_gene: .
len: 16
abundance: once
v_gene: TRBV27
CDR3nt: TGTGCCAGCAGTCCGGGGTTGGCTGGAGGCAATCAGCCCCAGCATTTT
CDR3aa: CASSPGLAGGNQPQHF

j_gene: TRBJ1-2
d_gene: .
len: 15
abundance: .
v_gene: TRBV6-5
CDR3nt: TGTGCCAGCAGTACGTGGGGGGGGCGCAACTATGGCTACACCTTC
CDR3aa: CASSTWGGRNYGYTF

j_gene: TRBJ2-1
d_gene: TRBD2
len: 13
abundance: .
v_gene: TRBV19
CDR3nt: TGTGCCAGTAGTATTAGTAGCGGGAATGAGCAGTTCTTC
CDR3aa: CASSISSGNEQFF

j_gene: TRBJ1-5
d_gene: .
len: 12
abundance: few
v_gene: TRBV10-2
CDR3nt: TGCGCCAGCAGTGGAGGCAATCAGCCCCAGCATTTT
CDR3aa: CASSGGNQPQHF

j_gene: TRBJ2-6
d_gene: TRBD1
len: 14
abundance: few
v_gene: TRBV30
CDR3nt: TGTGCCTGCTCGACAGGGCCTGGGGCCAACGTCCTGACTTTC
CDR3aa: CACSTGPGANVLTF

j_gene: TRBJ2-2
d_gene: .
len: 16
abundance: .
v_gene: TRBV3-1/TRBV3-2
CDR3nt: TGTGCCAGCAGCCAAGCCGGGGGGCGTAGGGCCGGGGAGCTGTTTTTT
CDR3aa: CASSQAGGRRAGELFF

j_gene: TRBJ2-3
d_gene: .
len: 14
abundance: .
v_gene: TRBV5-1
CDR3nt: TGCGCCAGCAGGCGGGACCCCAGCACAGATACGCAGTATTTT
CDR3aa: CASRRDPSTDTQYF

j_gene: TRBJ1-4
d_gene: .
len: 13
abundance: .
v_gene: TRBV4-1
CDR3nt: TGCGCCAGCAGCGACTCGGTGGTTGGGAAACTGTTTTTT
CDR3aa: CASSDSVVGKLFF

j_gene: TRBJ1-1
d_gene: .
len: 14
abundance: .
v_gene: TRBV5-1
CDR3nt: TGCGCCAGCAGCCTCCGGGTCGGAGCGGTTGAAGCTTTCTTT
CDR3aa: CASSLRVGAVEAFF

j_gene: TRBJ2-3
d_gene: .
len: 14
abundance: .
v_gene: TRBV10-3
CDR3nt: TGTGCCATCAGTCCACAGGGTTCCACAGATACGCAGTATTTT
CDR3aa: CAISPQGSTDTQYF

j_gene: TRBJ2-1
d_gene: TRBD1
len: 16
abundance: .
v_gene: TRBV18
CDR3nt: TGTGCCAGCTCACTCGGACAGGGGATCTCCTACAATGAGCAGTTCTTC
CDR3aa: CASSLGQGISYNEQFF

j_gene: TRBJ1-1
d_gene: TRBD1
len: 15
abundance: .
v_gene: TRBV25-1
CDR3nt: TGTGCCAGCAGTGGGACAGGGGTAGGGAACACTGAAGCTTTCTTT
CDR3aa: CASSGTGVGNTEAFF

j_gene: TRBJ2-2
d_gene: TRBD1
len: 14
abundance: .
v_gene: TRBV24-1
CDR3nt: TGTGCCACCAGCAGGACAGGGGCAACCGGGGAGCTGTTTTTT
CDR3aa: CATSRTGATGELFF

j_gene: TRBJ2-5
d_gene: .
len: 15
abundance: .
v_gene: TRBV5-1
CDR3nt: TGCGCCAGCAGCTGGTCTGGGGGGGCCTTAGAGACCCAGTACTTC
CDR3aa: CASSWSGGALETQYF

j_gene: TRBJ2-1
d_gene: .
len: 11
abundance: .
v_gene: TRBV20-1
CDR3nt: TGCAGTGCTGGTAGATACAATGAGCAGTTCTTC
CDR3aa: CSAGRYNEQFF

j_gene: TRBJ2-3
d_gene: TRBD2
len: 16
abundance: .
v_gene: TRBV7-2
CDR3nt: TGTGCCAGCAGCCCACGGGGGGGTGCTACGGGAGGTACGCAGTATTTT
CDR3aa: CASSPRGGATGGTQYF

j_gene: TRBJ2-1
d_gene: .
len: 13
abundance: .
v_gene: TRBV11-2
CDR3nt: TGTGCCAGCAGCTCCCTCCCGGGAGATGAGCAGTTCTTC
CDR3aa: CASSSLPGDEQFF

j_gene: TRBJ2-1
d_gene: TRBD2
len: 19
abundance: .
v_gene: TRBV5-1
CDR3nt: TGCGCCAGCAGCGGACAAGGGACTAGCGGGGGTCGCACCTACAATGAGCAGTTCTTC
CDR3aa: CASSGQGTSGGRTYNEQFF

j_gene: TRBJ2-5
d_gene: TRBD2
len: 16
abundance: .
v_gene: TRBV7-2
CDR3nt: TGTGCCAGCAGGACCCGAAGAGGAGCGGGGGCAGAGACCCAGTACTTC
CDR3aa: CASRTRRGAGAETQYF

j_gene: TRBJ2-3
d_gene: .
len: 14
abundance: .
v_gene: TRBV5-1
CDR3nt: TGCGCCAGCAGCTTAAGGTCAGGGGCAGATACGCAGTATTTT
CDR3aa: CASSLRSGADTQYF

j_gene: TRBJ2-2
d_gene: .
len: 15
abundance: .
v_gene: TRBV18
CDR3nt: TGTGCCAGCTCACCAGGACAGTCGAACACCGGGGAGCTGTTTTTT
CDR3aa: CASSPGQSNTGELFF

j_gene: TRBJ1-2
d_gene: TRBD1
len: 17
abundance: .
v_gene: TRBV6-6
CDR3nt: TGTGCCAGCAGTCACGGACAGGGGGTAGGACCGAACTATGGCTACACCTTC
CDR3aa: CASSHGQGVGPNYGYTF

j_gene: TRBJ2-1
d_gene: TRBD1
len: 13
abundance: .
v_gene: TRBV6-5
CDR3nt: TGTGCCAGCAGGGGGACAGGGCGGAATGAGCAGTTCTTC
CDR3aa: CASRGTGRNEQFF

j_gene: TRBJ1-6
d_gene: .
len: 17
abundance: .
v_gene: TRBV19
CDR3nt: TGTGCCAGTAGTATATGGCCTGGGGGCGCCTATAATTCACCCCTCCACTTT
CDR3aa: CASSIWPGGAYNSPLHF

j_gene: TRBJ2-3
d_gene: TRBD2
len: 14
abundance: once
v_gene: TRBV5-1
CDR3nt: TGCGCCAGCAGCTTCGGGGGGGCCACAGATACGCAGTATTTT
CDR3aa: CASSFGGATDTQYF

j_gene: TRBJ2-1
d_gene: .
len: 14
abundance: .
v_gene: TRBV19
CDR3nt: TGTGCCAGTAGTATCAGGGTAGAGTACAATGAGCAGTTCTTC
CDR3aa: CASSIRVEYNEQFF

j_gene: TRBJ1-1
d_gene: TRBD1
len: 14
abundance: .
v_gene: TRBV5-1
CDR3nt: TGCGCCAGCAGGGGACAGGAGTCAGGGGGTGAAGCTTTCTTT
CDR3aa: CASRGQESGGEAFF

j_gene: TRBJ1-4
d_gene: .
len: 13
abundance: .
v_gene: TRBV29-1
CDR3nt: TGCAGCGCCGGAGGGTCCTCGGTGGGAAAACTGTTTTTT
CDR3aa: CSAGGSSVGKLFF

j_gene: TRBJ2-5
d_gene: TRBD2
len: 16
abundance: .
v_gene: TRBV2
CDR3nt: TGTGCCAGCAGTGAAGGACTAGCGGGGCGACAAGAGACCCAGTACTTC
CDR3aa: CASSEGLAGRQETQYF

j_gene: TRBJ1-3
d_gene: .
len: 13
abundance: .
v_gene: TRBV4-2
CDR3nt: TGTGCCAGCAGCCCCCTGCGCGGGTCCACCATATATTTT
CDR3aa: CASSPLRGSTIYF

j_gene: TRBJ1-1
d_gene: TRBD1
len: 13
abundance: .
v_gene: TRBV28
CDR3nt: TGTGCCAGCAGAAGACAGGGTGTGCCTGAAGCTTTCTTT
CDR3aa: CASRRQGVPEAFF

j_gene: TRBJ1-5
d_gene: TRBD1
len: 15
abundance: .
v_gene: TRBV19
CDR3nt: TGTGCCAGTATCGAGGGGGCCTATAGCAATCAGCCCCAGCATTTT
CDR3aa: CASIEGAYSNQPQHF

j_gene: TRBJ1-1
d_gene: .
len: 15
abundance: .
v_gene: TRBV6-5
CDR3nt: TGTGCCAGCAGTTCCGCTCAGGGGAGACACACTGAAGCTTTCTTT
CDR3aa: CASSSAQGRHTEAFF